The 20 T cell receptor beta chains in this list originate from one sample, sequenced in a study of blood T cell repertoires in COVID-19. The table came from immunoSEQ multiplex PCR; TCRdb's copy has only in-frame clones and leaves some out. The table records roughly 170,000 clones, roughly 86% of them present only once. The sample was peripheral blood. These receptors were collected from a middle-aged man with active or convalescent COVID-19.

The J gene is TRBJ2-3, the V gene TRBV13; 13 bases line up with TRBD2. In germline, CDR1 is PRHDT, CDR2 FYEKMQ (reference sequence). With V trimmed by 0 bases and J by 5 bases, 5 bases remained unmatched. CDR3 length equals 17 residues. The CDR3 spells CASSLGGLAGSGDTQYF. DNA of the CDR3: TGTGCCAGCAGCTTAGGGGGACTAGCGGGGTCGGGAGATACGCAGTATTTT.

This chain connects TRBV2 to TRBJ2-7, with D perhaps matching TRBD2 (6 bases). Per the germline V gene, CDR1 is SNHLY and CDR2 is FYNNEI. The CDR3 is made up of 13 amino acids. The V and J ends lost 11 bases and 2 bases respectively, with 16 bases between them. This CDR3 reads CAQLAGPTYEQYF. As DNA, the CDR3 is TGTGCCCAACTGGCGGGGCCCACCTACGAGCAGTACTTC. Looking up the rest from reference TRBV2 and TRBJ2-7 gives the full variable domain: EPEVTQTPSHQVTQMGQEVILRCVPISNHLYFYWYRQILGQKVEFLVSFYNNEISEKSEIFDDQFSVERPDGSNFTLKIRSTKLEDSAMYFCAQLAGPTYEQYFGPGTRLTVT.

This clone was recorded once. The chain carries TRBV3-1 (or the pseudogene TRBV3-2) and TRBJ1-6, with 9 bases aligning to TRBD1. Germline CDR1 is LGHDT and CDR2 is YNNKEL (reference sequence). CDR3 length: 15 residues. Losses at the gene ends were 2 bases for V and 7 bases for J; bases not matched to a gene: 3. The CDR3 bases are TGTGCCAGCAGCCAACCCGGGACAGGGAATTCACCCCTCCACTTT. It codes for CASSQPGTGNSPLHF.

The chain joins TRBV9 to TRBJ2-2, with D tentatively TRBD1 (5 bases). The CDR3 loop spans 15 amino acids. Germline V gives CDR1 SGDLS, CDR2 YYNGEE. V was pared by 0 bases and J by 7 bases, with 13 bases between. The CDR3 loop is CASSVGRGFSGELFF. The CDR3 coding sequence is TGTGCCAGCAGCGTAGGAAGGGGCTTTAGCGGGGAGCTGTTTTTT.

V and J are TRBV4-2 and TRBJ1-4; D is perhaps TRBD1 (5 bases). Trimming took 1 base from V and 5 from J, leaving 8 bases between them. Germline loops: CDR1 LGHNA, CDR2 YNFKEQ. This CDR3 spans 14 amino acids. The CDR3 protein is CASSQGQKNEKLFF. The CDR3 region has the DNA TGTGCCAGCAGCCAAGGACAGAAGAATGAAAAACTGTTTTTT.

The rearrangement links TRBV29-1 to TRBJ2-6; TRBD1 agrees at 7 bases. Germline-derived CDR1 and CDR2 are SQVTM and ANQGSEA. The CDR3 consists of 14 residues. J was trimmed by 3 bases and V by 4 bases; bases with no gene match: 3. CDR3 nucleotide sequence: TGCAGCGTTGGAGGGGGCTTTGGGGCCAACGTCCTGACTTTC. Translating gives CSVGGGFGANVLTF.

CDR3: CASSPPLGRGTQYF. The CDR3 DNA sequence: TGTGCCAGCTCACCACCCCTAGGGCGGGGGACCCAGTACTTC. This chain uses TRBV18 with TRBJ2-5; possibly TRBD2 for D (6 bases). Germline V gene data show CDR1 as KGHSH and CDR2 as LQKENI. The CDR3 length is 14 residues. The V end lost 0 bases, the J end lost 7 bases, and 12 bases lay between the germline ends.

V gene TRBV29-1 combines with J gene TRBJ2-2; D might be TRBD2 (5 bases). CDR1 SQVTM and CDR2 ANQGSEA come from the germline V gene. Deletions cut 6 bases from V and 11 bases from J, with 16 bases between. The CDR3 extends over 12 amino acids. CDR3 in DNA: TGCAGCGTCCTACTAGGTCCCGTTGAGCTGTTTTTT. It encodes CSVLLGPVELFF.

This clone has a handful of counts. J is TRBJ1-3 and V is TRBV28; TRBD1 agrees at 8 bases. This CDR3 comprises 16 residues. Per the germline V gene, CDR1 is MDHEN and CDR2 is SYDVKM. The V and J ends lost 5 bases and 0 bases, in that order; junction bases with no gene match: 6. In nucleotides, the CDR3 is TGTGCCAGCAGTCTCGGACAGGGCCTCTCTGGAAACACCATATATTTT. It specifies CASSLGQGLSGNTIYF.

V gene TRBV11-1 combines with J gene TRBJ2-1, with TRBD1 matching 7 bases. This CDR3 is built from 14 residues. Losses at the gene ends were 4 bases for V and 3 bases for J; bases not matched to a gene: 3. From germline, CDR1 is SGHAT and CDR2 FQDESV (reference sequence). CDR3 DNA sequence: TGTGCCAGCAGCTCAGGGGGTGACTACAATGAGCAGTTCTTC. Protein: CASSSGGDYNEQFF. The complete variable domain, with remaining parts taken from reference TRBV11-1 and TRBJ2-1, reads EAEVAQSPRYKITEKSQAVAFWCDPISGHATLYWYRQILGQGPELLVQFQDESVVDDSQLPKDRFSAERLKGVDSTLKIQPAELGDSAMYLCASSSGGDYNEQFFGPGTRLTVL.

The gene calls are TRBV2 and TRBJ1-2; 7 nucleotides agree with TRBD1. CDR1 SNHLY and CDR2 FYNNEI come from the germline V gene. The CDR3 totals 13 residues. Unmatched junction bases numbered 5, after V lost 6 bases and J lost 4 bases. Here the CDR3 DNA reads TGTGCCAGCAGCCAAGGACAGGCCTATGGCTACACCTTC. It translates to CASSQGQAYGYTF.

A single count supports this clone. The chain couples TRBV6-6 to TRBJ1-1; 7 nucleotides agree with TRBD1. The germline gives CDR1 MNHNY, CDR2 SVGAGI (reference sequence). The CDR3 has 13 amino acids. V shed 6 bases and J 4 bases; nucleotides not matched to a gene: 5. The CDR3 DNA is TGTGCCAGCAGCCCGGGGACAGTCACTGAAGCTTTCTTT. It yields the protein CASSPGTVTEAFF.

This chain links TRBV19 with TRBJ1-2; no firm D call. Germline CDR1 is LNHDA and CDR2 is SQIVND (reference sequence). V shed 3 bases and J shed 6 bases, with 11 bases lying between them. The length of the CDR3 is 13 residues. The CDR3 region is CASSIAGINGYTF. The CDR3 DNA follows: TGTGCCAGTAGTATCGCGGGAATTAATGGCTACACCTTC. The full variable domain, in which reference TRBV19 and TRBJ1-2 provide the parts outside the CDR3, is DGGITQSPKYLFRKEGQNVTLSCEQNLNHDAMYWYRQDPGQGLRLIYYSQIVNDFQKGDIAEGYSVSREKKESFPLTVTSAQKNPTAFYLCASSIAGINGYTFGSGTRLTVV.

In this sample, this clone turned up once. This chain links TRBV2 with TRBJ2-7, with TRBD2 identical over 11 bases. Germline CDR1 SNHLY, CDR2 FYNNEI. The CDR3 contains 14 residues. The V segment lost 6 bases and the J segment 5 bases; nucleotides outside the gene matches: 6. The CDR3 DNA follows: TGTGCCAGCAGACTGCTAGCGGGGGGTGACGAGCAGTACTTC. Translating gives CASRLLAGGDEQYF. The whole variable domain, filled in from reference TRBV2 and TRBJ2-7, reads EPEVTQTPSHQVTQMGQEVILRCVPISNHLYFYWYRQILGQKVEFLVSFYNNEISEKSEIFDDQFSVERPDGSNFTLKIRSTKLEDSAMYFCASRLLAGGDEQYFGPGTRLTVT.

In DNA, the CDR3 is TGTGCCAGCAGTATCGGACAGGGGCTCAGCGGCTACACCTTC. As protein: CASSIGQGLSGYTF. The chain couples TRBV25-1 to TRBJ1-2, with 9 bases lining up with TRBD1. The CDR3 has 14 amino acids. The V segment lost 5 bases and the J segment 8 bases; nucleotides outside the gene matches: 9. Looked up from germline, CDR1 is MGHDK and CDR2 is SYGVNS.

The chain recombines TRBV12-3 or TRBV12-4 with TRBJ1-5; D unresolved. Trimming stripped 7 bases from V and 3 bases from J, with 10 bases between. There are 13 residues in the CDR3. The CDR3 sequence is CASTPSVNQPQHF. The CDR3 DNA reads as TGTGCCAGCACCCCGTCGGTCAATCAGCCCCAGCATTTT.

A single count supports this clone. The gene calls are TRBV6-6 and TRBJ1-2; 8 positions agree with TRBD1. The CDR3 totals 13 residues. Per germline, CDR1 MNHNY and CDR2 SVGAGI (reference sequence). V shed 7 bases and J 7 bases; nucleotides not matched to a gene: 8. CDR3 nucleotide sequence: TGTGCCAGCATCAAGGACAGGGAGAGTGGCTACACCTTC. It specifies CASIKDRESGYTF.

This chain connects TRBV7-2 to TRBJ1-4, with 7 bases lining up with TRBD1. This CDR3 spans 15 amino acids. In germline, CDR1 is SGHTA, CDR2 FQGNSA. J lost 0 bases, V lost 4 bases, and 2 bases had no gene match. CDR3 coding DNA: TGTGCCAGCAGCTACCAGGGGGCAACTAATGAAAAACTGTTTTTT. It translates to CASSYQGATNEKLFF.

The DNA of the CDR3 is TGCAGCGTACAGGGGGTTGAAAAACTGTTTTTT. It specifies CSVQGVEKLFF. V and J are TRBV29-1 and TRBJ1-4; TRBD1 aligns across 8 bases. Germline V CDR1 and CDR2: SQVTM, ANQGSEA. J lost 7 bases, V lost 6 bases, and 1 base had no gene match. This CDR3 is built from 11 residues.

This clone turned up a few times. The rearrangement uses TRBV3-1 (or the pseudogene TRBV3-2) and TRBJ2-6; 10 bases line up with TRBD1. The CDR3 is 15 residues long. Per germline, CDR1 LGHDT and CDR2 YNNKEL (reference sequence). V lost 5 bases and J lost 2; bases outside the gene matches: 0. The CDR3 bases are TGTGCCAGCAGCGGGACAGGGGCTGGGGCCAACGTCCTGACTTTC. This translates into CASSGTGAGANVLTF.